The present T cell receptor (beta chain) was sequenced within a study of blood T cells in healthy people across ages (dated by TCRdb to between 2014 and 2017). As for the study more broadly: Template switching captured roughly one uniquely barcoded TCR beta cDNA molecule per two T cells in model experiments. The study measured age-related changes in TCR beta repertoire diversity using deep sequencing normalized with unique cDNA molecular identifiers. The donors were divided into four age groups: young (average roughly 15 years), middle-aged (about 40), aged (62) and long-lived (approximately 74). To avoid experimental bias, donors of different ages were distributed randomly across sequencing lanes. Two additional independent replicas of 1 million unique cDNA reads from the same blood draw were analyzed for two donors (one aged 18 to 30 and one aged 80 or older). The study at large found these results: The long-lived group showed more naive CD4+ T cells, fewer expanded clones and increased TCR diversity than the aged group, suggesting age selection. Because profiling used bulk unsorted PBMCs, naive and antigen-experienced compartments could not be compared conclusively. Observed TCR beta diversity per million T cells fell roughly linearly with age, and a significant reduction was already apparent by age approximately 41. The CMV infection status of donors was not known, potentially confounding age-related changes in expanded clonotypes. Estimates of total diversity from one million sequenced T cells were regarded as lower bounds and underestimates. Observed TCR beta diversity correlated strongly with the percentage of naive T cells measured by flow cytometry.

The donors were roughly 39 Caucasian individuals from Russia, aged roughly 6 to 100 years, who were systemically healthy. Approximately 9.3 milliliters of peripheral blood were collected from each donor into EDTA-treated Vacutainer tubes. PBMCs were isolated by Ficoll-Paque density-gradient centrifugation, with at least 6.5 million obtained per sample. Trizol reagent was used to extract total RNA from the PBMCs, yielding at least 6 micrograms per sample. The percentages of naive CD45RAhigh/CD27high T cells were determined by flow cytometry on a PBMC aliquot from every donor. Inclusive of the bounding cysteine and phenylalanine, the CDR3 is 12 residues long. Only the CDR3 DNA stays, 36 bases, in frame from base 1. CDR1 and CDR2 are drawn from the germline V gene (reference sequence): SEHNR, FQNEAQ. V loses 5 bases of germline sequence and J loses 7 bases, and the interval between the two ends is 11 bases.

On this clonotype: What antigen it recognizes has not been identified. No much larger clone is present one base from it, and per-base qualities are unavailable.

Libraries were built with 5' RACE. The sequencer listed for this sample is Illumina HiSeq 2500. The second PCR ran for roughly 7 to 11 cycles and used a J-beta primer mix along with a sample-barcoded 5' primer. A template-switch 5' adaptor carrying 12 random nucleotides introduced a unique molecular identifier onto each TCR beta cDNA molecule. Each sample yielded at least 3 million CDR3-containing paired-end reads. All of the RNA was converted into first-strand cDNA using the Mint cDNA synthesis kit, with a TRBC-specific oligonucleotide serving as the primer. Following uracil-DNA glycosylase treatment, all cDNA underwent a first 18-cycle PCR with the universal primers M1SS and BC2_uni_R. In the authors' own workflow: For normalization, 1 million high-quality reads were randomly selected from each sample, with every read carrying a distinct molecular identifier. Instead of being binned into consensus sequences, reads with shared molecular identifiers were discarded. MiTCR, with a Q25 quality threshold and the strictest error-elimination algorithm, was used for CDR3 identification, clonotype clustering and error correction. A nonparametric unseen species model using Euler transformation provided a lower-bound estimate of total TCR beta diversity. In TCRdb, the public reads were trimmed at Q25 with fastp and aligned with MiXCR, with productive beta chains retained. Duplicate CDR3 protein sequences are folded into a single record with the most common DNA and genes. What appears here as the V and J calls and clone size reflects TCRdb's work, not the paper's. The sample table shows around 1,500,000 distinct CDR3 sequences, and roughly 28% are seen once. The top ten constitute 7% to 9% of the sample.

This TCR derives from a woman in her 30s in good health. Recombination connected TRBV7-9 to TRBJ1-1; no D segment can be confidently identified. The sample taken for sequencing was blood. The base sequence is TGTGCCAGCAGCGTGGCTGTCGGTGAAGCTTTCTTT. Translation gives CASSVAVGEAFF.